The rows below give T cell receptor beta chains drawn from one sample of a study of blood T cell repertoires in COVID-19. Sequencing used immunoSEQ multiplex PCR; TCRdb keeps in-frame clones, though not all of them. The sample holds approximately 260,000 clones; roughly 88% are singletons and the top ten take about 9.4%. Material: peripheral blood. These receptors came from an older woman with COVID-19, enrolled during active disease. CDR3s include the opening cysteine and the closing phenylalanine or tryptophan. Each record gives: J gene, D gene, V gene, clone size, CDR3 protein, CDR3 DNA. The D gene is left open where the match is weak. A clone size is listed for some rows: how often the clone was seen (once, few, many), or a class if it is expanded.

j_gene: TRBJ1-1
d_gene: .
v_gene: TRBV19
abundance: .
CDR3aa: CASSILRSGGLAFF
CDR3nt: TGTGCCAGTAGTATTCTTCGCTCGGGGGGCTTGGCTTTCTTT

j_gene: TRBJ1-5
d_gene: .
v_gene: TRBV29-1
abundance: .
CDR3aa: CSVAEGLRQPQHF
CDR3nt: TGCAGCGTCGCGGAGGGGTTGAGGCAGCCCCAGCATTTT

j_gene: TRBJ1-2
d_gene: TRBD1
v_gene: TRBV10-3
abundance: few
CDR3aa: CAIRKTGGDYYGYTF
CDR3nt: TGTGCCATCAGGAAAACAGGGGGCGATTACTATGGCTACACCTTC

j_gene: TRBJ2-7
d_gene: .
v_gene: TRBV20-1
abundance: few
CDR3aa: CSAPDSAEQYF
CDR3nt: TGCAGTGCTCCAGACTCCGCGGAGCAGTACTTC

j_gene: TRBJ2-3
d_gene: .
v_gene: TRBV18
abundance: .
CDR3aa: CASAANSGRTDTQYF
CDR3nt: TGTGCCAGCGCGGCAAATTCAGGGCGTACAGATACGCAGTATTTT

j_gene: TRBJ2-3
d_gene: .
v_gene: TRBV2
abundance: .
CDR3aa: CASREQGFGDTQYF
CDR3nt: TGTGCCAGCCGGGAACAGGGCTTTGGCGATACGCAGTATTTT

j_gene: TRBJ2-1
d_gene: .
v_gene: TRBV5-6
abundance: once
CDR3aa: CASSFSGVGNEQFF
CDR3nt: TGTGCCAGCAGCTTTTCGGGAGTCGGCAATGAGCAGTTCTTC

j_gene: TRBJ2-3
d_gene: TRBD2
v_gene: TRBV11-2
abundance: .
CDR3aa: CASSFSGREVGSTQYF
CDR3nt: TGTGCCAGCAGCTTCTCCGGGAGGGAGGTGGGATCTACGCAGTATTTT

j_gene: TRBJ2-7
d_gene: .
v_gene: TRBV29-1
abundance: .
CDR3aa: CSVAGAREQYF
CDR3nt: TGCAGCGTTGCAGGGGCCAGGGAGCAGTACTTC

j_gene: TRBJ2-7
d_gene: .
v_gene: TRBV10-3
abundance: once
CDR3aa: CATIETDSSYEQYF
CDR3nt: TGTGCCACAATTGAGACAGACAGCTCCTACGAGCAGTACTTC

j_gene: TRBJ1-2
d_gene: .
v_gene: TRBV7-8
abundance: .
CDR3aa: CASSQDSYGYTF
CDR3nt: TGTGCCAGCAGCCAGGACAGCTATGGCTACACCTTC

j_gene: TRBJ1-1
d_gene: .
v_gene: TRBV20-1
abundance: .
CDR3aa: CSARRTEAFF
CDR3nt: TGCAGTGCTAGACGCACTGAAGCTTTCTTT

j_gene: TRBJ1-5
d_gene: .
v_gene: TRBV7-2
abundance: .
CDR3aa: CASSFNQGLGQPQHF
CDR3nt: TGTGCCAGCAGCTTCAATCAGGGGCTAGGTCAGCCCCAGCATTTT

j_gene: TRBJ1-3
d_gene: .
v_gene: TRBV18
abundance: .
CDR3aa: CASSPDGITGNTIYF
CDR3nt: TGTGCCAGCTCACCGGACGGGATCACTGGAAACACCATATATTTT

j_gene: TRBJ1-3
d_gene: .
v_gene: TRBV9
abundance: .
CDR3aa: CASSAHQDPGNTIYF
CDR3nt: TGTGCCAGCAGCGCCCACCAGGATCCTGGAAACACCATATATTTT

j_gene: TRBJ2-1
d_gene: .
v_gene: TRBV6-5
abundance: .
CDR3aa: CASSYGLVAGADEQFF
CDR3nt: TGTGCCAGCAGTTACGGTTTAGTAGCTGGGGCGGATGAGCAGTTCTTC

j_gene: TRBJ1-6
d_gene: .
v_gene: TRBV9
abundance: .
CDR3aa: CASSVEGNSPLHF
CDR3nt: TGTGCCAGCAGCGTAGAGGGGAATTCACCCCTCCACTTT

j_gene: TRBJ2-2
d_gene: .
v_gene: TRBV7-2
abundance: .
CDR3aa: CASSLALADTGELFF
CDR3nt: TGTGCCAGCAGCTTAGCGCTGGCAGACACCGGGGAGCTGTTTTTT

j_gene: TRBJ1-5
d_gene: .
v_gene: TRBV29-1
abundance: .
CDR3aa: CSVVQGNGNQPQHF
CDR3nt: TGCAGCGTTGTACAGGGAAATGGCAATCAGCCCCAGCATTTT

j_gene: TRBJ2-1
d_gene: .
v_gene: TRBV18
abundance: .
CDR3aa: CASSPRAAYNEQFF
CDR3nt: TGTGCCAGCTCACCGAGGGCAGCCTACAATGAGCAGTTCTTC

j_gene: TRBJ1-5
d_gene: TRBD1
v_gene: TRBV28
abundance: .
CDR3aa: CASSLGQGPRGQPQHF
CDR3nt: TGTGCCAGCAGTTTAGGACAGGGCCCTCGTGGTCAGCCCCAGCATTTT

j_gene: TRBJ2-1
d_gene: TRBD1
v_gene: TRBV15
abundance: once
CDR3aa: CATSRDWTGSDEQFF
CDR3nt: TGTGCCACCAGCAGAGATTGGACAGGGTCAGATGAGCAGTTCTTC

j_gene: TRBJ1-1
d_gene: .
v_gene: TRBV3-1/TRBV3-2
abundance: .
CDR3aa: CASSQGGRTEAFF
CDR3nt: TGTGCCAGCAGCCAAGGCGGGCGTACTGAAGCTTTCTTT

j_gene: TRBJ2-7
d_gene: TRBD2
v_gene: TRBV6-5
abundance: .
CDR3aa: CASSYSGLARYEQYF
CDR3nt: TGTGCCAGCAGTTACTCGGGACTAGCGAGGTACGAGCAGTACTTC

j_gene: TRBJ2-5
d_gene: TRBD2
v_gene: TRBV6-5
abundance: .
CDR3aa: CASRPMSGREETQYF
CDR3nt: TGTGCCAGCAGACCCATGAGCGGGAGGGAGGAGACCCAGTACTTC

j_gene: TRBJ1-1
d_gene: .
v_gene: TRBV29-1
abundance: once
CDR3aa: CSAAGGTEAFF
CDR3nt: TGCAGCGCCGCGGGGGGGACTGAAGCTTTCTTT

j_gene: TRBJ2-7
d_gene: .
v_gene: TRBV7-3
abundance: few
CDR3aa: CASSPFPKGVYEQYF
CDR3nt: TGTGCCAGCAGCCCCTTCCCTAAAGGAGTCTACGAGCAGTACTTC

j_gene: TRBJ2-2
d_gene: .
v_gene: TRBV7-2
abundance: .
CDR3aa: CASSSRVRSGELFF
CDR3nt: TGTGCCAGCAGCTCACGCGTCCGTTCTGGGGAGCTGTTTTTT

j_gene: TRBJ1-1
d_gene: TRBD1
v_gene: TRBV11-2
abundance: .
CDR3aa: CASSSTGVTEAFF
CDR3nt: TGTGCCAGCAGCTCGACAGGGGTCACTGAAGCTTTCTTT

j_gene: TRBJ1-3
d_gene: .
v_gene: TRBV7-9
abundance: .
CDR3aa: CASSLGGAGNTIYF
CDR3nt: TGTGCCAGCAGCTTAGGGGGAGCTGGAAACACCATATATTTT

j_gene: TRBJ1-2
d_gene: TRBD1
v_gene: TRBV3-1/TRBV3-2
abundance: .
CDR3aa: CASSQQGVHGYTF
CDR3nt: TGTGCCAGCAGCCAACAGGGGGTCCATGGCTACACCTTC

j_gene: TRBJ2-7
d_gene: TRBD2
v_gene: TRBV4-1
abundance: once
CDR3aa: CASSQSDPAGASYEQYF
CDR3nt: TGCGCCAGCAGCCAATCAGACCCAGCGGGAGCATCCTACGAGCAGTACTTC

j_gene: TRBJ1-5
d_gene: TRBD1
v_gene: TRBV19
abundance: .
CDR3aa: CASSSQGGSNQPQHF
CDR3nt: TGTGCCAGTAGTAGCCAGGGGGGTAGCAATCAGCCCCAGCATTTT

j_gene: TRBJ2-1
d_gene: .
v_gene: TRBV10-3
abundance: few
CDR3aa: CAISDGGVGNEQFF
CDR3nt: TGTGCCATCAGTGACGGAGGGGTTGGGAATGAGCAGTTCTTC

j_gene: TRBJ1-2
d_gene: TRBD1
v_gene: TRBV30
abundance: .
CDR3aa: CAWSDRDRTGYTF
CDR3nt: TGTGCCTGGAGTGACCGGGACAGGACGGGCTACACCTTC

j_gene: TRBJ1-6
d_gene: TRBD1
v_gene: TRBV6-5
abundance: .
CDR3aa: CASSSARTGGNSPLHF
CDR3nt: TGTGCCAGCAGTTCCGCCCGGACAGGGGGAAATTCACCCCTCCACTTT

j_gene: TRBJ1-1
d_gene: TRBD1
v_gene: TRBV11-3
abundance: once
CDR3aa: CASSLRGRSWAEAFF
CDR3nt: TGTGCCAGCAGCTTAAGGGGGCGGTCTTGGGCTGAAGCTTTCTTT

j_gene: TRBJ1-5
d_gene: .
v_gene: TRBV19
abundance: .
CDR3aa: CASSITENQPQHF
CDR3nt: TGTGCCAGTAGTATCACCGAGAATCAGCCCCAGCATTTT

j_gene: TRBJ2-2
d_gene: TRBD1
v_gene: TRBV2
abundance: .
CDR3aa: CASSPTGAVGELFF
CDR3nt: TGTGCCAGCAGCCCGACAGGGGCTGTCGGGGAGCTGTTTTTT

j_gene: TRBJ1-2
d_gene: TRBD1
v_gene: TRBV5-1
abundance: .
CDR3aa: CASSLTGGRHGYTF
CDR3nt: TGCGCCAGCAGCTTGACAGGGGGTCGCCATGGCTACACCTTC

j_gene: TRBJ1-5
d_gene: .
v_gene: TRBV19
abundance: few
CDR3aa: CASSIERGGQPQHF
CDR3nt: TGTGCCAGTAGTATAGAGCGGGGGGGCCAGCCCCAGCATTTT

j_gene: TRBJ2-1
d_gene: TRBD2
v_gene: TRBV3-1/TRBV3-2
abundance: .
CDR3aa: CASSQGLAGSLGNNEQFF
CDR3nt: TGTGCCAGCAGCCAAGGACTAGCGGGATCCCTGGGCAACAATGAGCAGTTCTTC

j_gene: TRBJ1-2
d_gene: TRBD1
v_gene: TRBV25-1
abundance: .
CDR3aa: CASSPPGQIYGYTF
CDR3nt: TGTGCCAGCAGTCCCCCGGGACAGATATATGGCTACACCTTC

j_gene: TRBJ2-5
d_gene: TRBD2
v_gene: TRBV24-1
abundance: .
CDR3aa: CATSDGLAGGSIATQYF
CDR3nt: TGTGCCACCAGTGATGGACTAGCGGGAGGGTCCATCGCTACCCAGTACTTC

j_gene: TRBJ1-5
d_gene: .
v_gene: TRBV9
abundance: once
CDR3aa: CASSKDSSNQPQHF
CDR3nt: TGTGCCAGCAGCAAGGACAGTAGCAATCAGCCCCAGCATTTT

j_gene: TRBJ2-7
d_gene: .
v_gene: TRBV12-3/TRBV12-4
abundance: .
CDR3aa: CASRQEYEQYF
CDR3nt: TGTGCCAGCAGACAGGAATACGAGCAGTACTTC

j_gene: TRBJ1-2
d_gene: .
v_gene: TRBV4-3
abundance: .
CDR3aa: CASSQDVGVGYTF
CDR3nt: TGCGCCAGCAGCCAAGATGTAGGGGTAGGCTACACCTTC

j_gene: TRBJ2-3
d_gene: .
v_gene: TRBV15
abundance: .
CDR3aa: CATSRGTDTDTQYF
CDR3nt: TGTGCCACCAGCAGAGGAACAGACACAGATACGCAGTATTTT

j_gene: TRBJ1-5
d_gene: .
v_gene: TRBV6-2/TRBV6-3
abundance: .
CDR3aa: CASSSQMGGSSNQPQHF
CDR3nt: TGTGCCAGCAGTTCCCAAATGGGGGGGAGTAGCAATCAGCCCCAGCATTTT

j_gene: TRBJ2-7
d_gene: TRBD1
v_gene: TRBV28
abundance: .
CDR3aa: CASSPDRGLTEQYF
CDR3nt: TGTGCCAGCAGCCCAGACAGGGGGCTCACCGAGCAGTACTTC